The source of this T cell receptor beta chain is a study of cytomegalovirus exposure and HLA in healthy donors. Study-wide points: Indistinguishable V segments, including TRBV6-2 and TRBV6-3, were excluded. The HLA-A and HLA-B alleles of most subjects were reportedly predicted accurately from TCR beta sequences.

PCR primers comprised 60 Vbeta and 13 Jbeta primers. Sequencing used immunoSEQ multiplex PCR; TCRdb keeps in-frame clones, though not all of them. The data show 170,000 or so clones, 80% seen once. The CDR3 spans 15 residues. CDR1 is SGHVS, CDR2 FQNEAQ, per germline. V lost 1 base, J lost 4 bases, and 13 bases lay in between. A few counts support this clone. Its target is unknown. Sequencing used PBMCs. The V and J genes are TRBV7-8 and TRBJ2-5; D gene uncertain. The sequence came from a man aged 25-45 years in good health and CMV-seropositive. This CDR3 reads CASSLGGTRRETQYF. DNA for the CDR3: TGTGCCAGCAGCTTAGGCGGTACACGAAGAGAGACCCAGTACTTC.